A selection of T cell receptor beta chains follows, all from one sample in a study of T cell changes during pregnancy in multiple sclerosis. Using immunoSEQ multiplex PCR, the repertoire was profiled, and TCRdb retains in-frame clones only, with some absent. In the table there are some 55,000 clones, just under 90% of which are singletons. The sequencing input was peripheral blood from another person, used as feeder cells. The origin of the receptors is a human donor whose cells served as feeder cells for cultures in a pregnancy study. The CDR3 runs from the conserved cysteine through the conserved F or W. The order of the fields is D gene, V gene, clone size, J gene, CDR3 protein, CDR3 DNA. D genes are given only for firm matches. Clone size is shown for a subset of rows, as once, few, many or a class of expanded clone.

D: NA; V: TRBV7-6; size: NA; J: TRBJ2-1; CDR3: CASSPVGPGDEQFF; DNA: TGTGCCAGCAGCCCCGTAGGGCCAGGCGATGAGCAGTTCTTC
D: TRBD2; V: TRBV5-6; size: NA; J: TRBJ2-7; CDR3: CASSPPPTSGGEQYF; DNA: TGTGCCAGCAGCCCGCCACCGACTAGCGGGGGCGAGCAGTACTTC
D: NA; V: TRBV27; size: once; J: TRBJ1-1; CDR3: CASRGQWGNTEAFF; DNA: TGTGCCAGCAGGGGACAATGGGGGAACACTGAAGCTTTCTTT
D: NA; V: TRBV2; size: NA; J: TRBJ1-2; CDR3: CASRGDGNYGYTF; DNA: TGTGCCAGCAGGGGGGACGGAAACTATGGCTACACCTTC
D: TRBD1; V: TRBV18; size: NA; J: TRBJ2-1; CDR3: CASSPSRQGGNEQFF; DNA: TGTGCCAGCTCACCTTCTAGACAGGGTGGAAATGAGCAGTTCTTC
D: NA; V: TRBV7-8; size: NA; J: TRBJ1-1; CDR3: CASSATPGPLGRRKAFF; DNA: TGTGCCAGCAGCGCCACTCCGGGCCCCCTAGGACGACGGAAAGCTTTCTTT
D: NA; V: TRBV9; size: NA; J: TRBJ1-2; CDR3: CASGVGDNYGYTF; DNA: TGTGCCAGCGGCGTCGGGGATAACTATGGCTACACCTTC
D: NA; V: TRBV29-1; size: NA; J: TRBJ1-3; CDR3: CSVEDPRGGGNTIYF; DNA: TGCAGCGTTGAAGATCCTCGCGGGGGTGGAAACACCATATATTTT
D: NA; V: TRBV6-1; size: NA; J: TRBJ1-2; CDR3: CASSEVVGNYGYTF; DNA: TGTGCCAGCAGTGAAGTTGTAGGTAACTATGGCTACACCTTC
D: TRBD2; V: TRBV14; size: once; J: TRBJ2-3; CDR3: CASSPGLAGGLPEYF; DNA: TGTGCCAGCAGCCCCGGACTAGCGGGGGGACTGCCGGAGTATTTT
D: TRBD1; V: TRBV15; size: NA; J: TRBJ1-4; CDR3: CATSRDGGQAGEKLFF; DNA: TGTGCCACCAGCAGAGATGGGGGACAGGCGGGTGAAAAACTGTTTTTT
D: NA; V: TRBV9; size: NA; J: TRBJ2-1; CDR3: CASSVMGVVSEQFF; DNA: TGTGCCAGCAGCGTTATGGGGGTGGTTTCGGAGCAGTTCTTC
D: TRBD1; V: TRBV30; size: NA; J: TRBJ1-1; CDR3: CAWSLTGGFTEAFF; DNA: TGTGCCTGGAGTTTAACAGGGGGCTTTACTGAAGCTTTCTTT
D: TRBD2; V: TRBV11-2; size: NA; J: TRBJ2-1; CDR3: CASSWLAEYNEQFF; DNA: TGTGCCAGCAGCTGGCTAGCGGAATACAATGAGCAGTTCTTC
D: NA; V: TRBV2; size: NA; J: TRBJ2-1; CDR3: CASSDSLHTNEQFF; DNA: TGTGCCAGCAGTGACTCGCTCCATACCAATGAGCAGTTCTTC
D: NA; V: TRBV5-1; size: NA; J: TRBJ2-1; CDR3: CASSLQDEQFF; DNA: TGCGCCAGCAGCTTGCAGGATGAGCAGTTCTTC
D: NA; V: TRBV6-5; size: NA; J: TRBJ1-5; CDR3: CASSAGSNQPQHF; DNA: TGTGCCAGCAGTGCGGGGAGCAATCAGCCCCAGCATTTT
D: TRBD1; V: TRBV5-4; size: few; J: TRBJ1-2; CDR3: CASSLTGGYYGYTF; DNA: TGTGCCAGCAGCTTGACAGGGGGGTACTATGGCTACACCTTC
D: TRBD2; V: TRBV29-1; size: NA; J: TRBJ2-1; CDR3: CSGAGTSGTYNEQFF; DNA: TGCAGCGGTGCGGGGACTAGCGGCACTTACAATGAGCAGTTCTTC
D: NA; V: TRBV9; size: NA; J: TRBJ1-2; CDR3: CASSGLGYGYTF; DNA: TGTGCCAGCAGCGGCCTGGGGTACGGCTACACCTTC
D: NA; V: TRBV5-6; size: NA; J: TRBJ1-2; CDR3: CASSLDTPRGGYTF; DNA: TGTGCCAGCAGCTTGGACACCCCAAGGGGTGGCTACACCTTC
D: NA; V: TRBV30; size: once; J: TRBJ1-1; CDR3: CAWSGRLKNTEAFF; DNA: TGTGCCTGGAGTGGTCGACTGAAGAACACTGAAGCTTTCTTT